The 2 T cell receptor beta chains below all came from one sample that was sequenced in a study of long-term antiretroviral therapy in people with HIV. Researchers ran immunoSEQ v3.0 at survey level. Libraries were prepared by immunoSEQ multiplex PCR; TCRdb keeps only in-frame clonotypes and omits some of them. The sample lists nearly 20,000 clones, roughly 80% seen once, with around 11% in the top ten. The input for sequencing was unsorted PBMCs, taken 0.2 years after starting antiretroviral therapy. The origin of the receptors is a woman aged 40 to 50 with HIV.

The chain combines TRBV19 with TRBJ1-1; D not resolved. Between the trimmed V and J ends, which lost 8 bases and 3 bases, there was a span of 10 bases. Germline values: CDR1 LNHDA, CDR2 SQIVND (reference sequence). This CDR3 comprises 12 residues. CDR3 protein: CASGPGDTEAFF. CDR3 sequence (DNA): TGTGCCAGTGGCCCGGGCGACACTGAAGCTTTCTTT.

The chain combines TRBV7-9 with TRBJ2-7; D remains ambiguous. Germline V gives CDR1 SEHNR, CDR2 FQNEAQ (reference sequence). The CDR3 has 11 residues. The V and J ends lost 5 bases and 0 bases respectively, with 2 bases between them. The CDR3 nucleotides are TGTGCCAGCAGCCGCTCCTACGAGCAGTACTTC. Amino acid sequence: CASSRSYEQYF.